Below, one T cell receptor beta chain is given with its context. The antigen is unknown. Germline trimming cut 6 bases from V and 1 base from J; bases unmatched to any gene: 1. Germline lookup yields CDR1 SQVTM and CDR2 ANQGSEA. The CDR3 totals 13 residues. TCRdb ran MiXCR on the 5' RACE reads and lists one entry per CDR3 protein. The sample carries some 190,000 distinct CDR3 sequences, approximately 20% recorded once. The data were obtained in a study of T-cell memory formation after mild COVID-19. Notes on the study in general: The authors did not confirm SARS-CoV-2 specificity of second-wave clones peaking day 37. Several responding clones turned up in pre-infection memory, indicating that cross-reactive memory may have taken part.

The sequenced sample consisted of PBMCs or a T cell subset sorted from them (not recorded which). This receptor was identified in an adult woman who had mild COVID-19 (a few samples of this study predate the infection). Cell type and time point are not known. The J gene is TRBJ2-3, the V gene TRBV29-1, with TRBD1 identical over 10 bases. The CDR3 here is CSVGQGGTDTQYF. The CDR3, as DNA: TGCAGCGTCGGACAGGGGGGCACAGATACGCAGTATTTT.